The 24 T cell receptor beta chains below come from one sample, sequenced in a study of technical replicates of blood from a handful of donors. TCRdb's copy holds only in-frame clones and misses some; the assay was immunoSEQ multiplex PCR. The sample carries more than 90,000 clones, 95% recorded once. The source material was T cells isolated from PBMCs. These receptors all come from a human donor in good health.

A single count supports this clone. For the CDR3, the DNA is TGTGCCAGCAGTTGGGGACTAGCGCCGGTCACCGGGGAGCTGTTTTTT. Its protein is CASSWGLAPVTGELFF. The V gene is TRBV6-5, the J gene TRBJ2-2, with 10 bases that match TRBD2. The CDR3 extends over 16 amino acids. The V segment lost 4 bases and the J segment 4 bases; nucleotides outside the gene matches: 6. CDR1 and CDR2 (germline): MNHEY, SVGAGI.

This chain connects TRBV5-6 to TRBJ1-1, with 10 bases matching TRBD1. CDR3 size: 13 residues. Germline trimming cut 4 bases from V and 8 bases from J; bases unmatched to any gene: 5. CDR1 SGHDT and CDR2 YYEEEE come from the germline V gene. As DNA, the CDR3 is TGTGCCAGCAGCCCATGGGACAGGGGAGAAGCTTTCTTT. This codes for CASSPWDRGEAFF.

V is TRBV27 and J is TRBJ2-3; tentative D call: TRBD2 (6 bases). This CDR3 spans 17 amino acids. Trimming took 6 bases from V and 0 from J, leaving 19 bases between them. Per germline, CDR1 MNHEY and CDR2 SMNVEV (reference sequence). DNA of the CDR3: TGTGCCAGCAGACTATTCGGGGGATTCACTAGCACAGATACGCAGTATTTT. Protein sequence: CASRLFGGFTSTDTQYF.

This chain joins TRBV7-2 and TRBJ2-3, with TRBD2 matching 14 bases. V was clipped by 8 bases and J by 4 bases; unmatched bases: 8. The CDR3 has 16 residues. In germline, CDR1 is SGHTA, CDR2 FQGNSA. For the CDR3, the DNA is TGTGCCAGCGGACTAGCGGGAGGAGTAAACGCAGATACGCAGTATTTT. Translating it yields CASGLAGGVNADTQYF.

This chain uses TRBV25-1 with TRBJ1-1; 7 bases match TRBD1. Trimming removed 6 bases from V and 5 bases from J; junction bases left unmatched: 9. Germline V gene lookup returns CDR1 MGHDK and CDR2 SYGVNS. The CDR3 runs 14 residues. Written as DNA, the CDR3 is TGTGCCAGCAGGGATTCGGGCAGGGGGACTGAAGCTTTCTTT. Translation: CASRDSGRGTEAFF.

The rearrangement links TRBV9 to TRBJ2-1, with 7 bases identical to TRBD2. The CDR3 loop spans 15 amino acids. Germline lookup yields CDR1 SGDLS and CDR2 YYNGEE. Unmatched junction bases numbered 9, after V lost 0 bases and J lost 9 bases. The CDR3: CASSVERREQGEQFF. Written as DNA, the CDR3 is TGTGCCAGCAGCGTAGAAAGGCGGGAGCAGGGTGAGCAGTTCTTC. Using reference TRBV9 and TRBJ2-1 for the parts outside the CDR3, the full variable domain is DSGVTQTPKHLITATGQRVTLRCSPRSGDLSVYWYQQSLDQGLQFLIQYYNGEERAKGNILERFSAQQFPDLHSELNLSSLELGDSALYFCASSVERREQGEQFFGPGTRLTVL.

This chain connects TRBV9 to TRBJ2-7, with a possible D match to TRBD1 (7 bases). The CDR3 spans 17 residues. V was clipped by 1 base and J by 6 bases, with 23 bases between them. Germline assignment: CDR1 SGDLS and CDR2 YYNGEE. The CDR3 coding sequence is TGTGCCAGCAGCGTAAGGGGGGACGGTCAGGGGGTTGGCGAGCAGTACTTC. The encoded protein is CASSVRGDGQGVGEQYF.

This clone was found once. V usage is TRBV4-1 and J usage is TRBJ1-1, with a possible D match to TRBD1 (5 bases). This CDR3 contains 16 residues. With 1 base removed from V and 4 bases from J, the gap between germline ends came to 16 bases. Germline CDR1 is MGHRA and CDR2 is YSYEKL. The CDR3 DNA reads as TGCGCCAGCAGCCAAGTGGATCCGACGGGGGGCACTGAAGCTTTCTTT. This translates into CASSQVDPTGGTEAFF.

V and J are TRBV19 and TRBJ1-1; D might be TRBD1 (5 bases). This CDR3 is 15 amino acids long. Germline V CDR1 and CDR2: LNHDA, SQIVND (reference sequence). Between the trimmed V and J ends, which lost 0 bases and 5 bases, there was a span of 13 bases. The CDR3 reads CASSIDETVVTEAFF. In DNA form, the CDR3 reads TGTGCCAGTAGTATAGATGAGACAGTAGTAACTGAAGCTTTCTTT.

V usage is TRBV6-4 and J usage is TRBJ2-7; no definite D call. This CDR3 has 13 amino acids. With 5 bases removed from V and 0 bases from J, the gap between germline ends came to 8 bases. Germline V gene data show CDR1 as MRHNA and CDR2 as SNTAGT. CDR3 sequence (DNA): TGTGCCAGCAGTCCGGGTTCCTCCTACGAGCAGTACTTC. Protein sequence: CASSPGSSYEQYF.

The rearrangement joins TRBV25-1 to TRBJ1-4; D gene unclear. Germline values: CDR1 MGHDK, CDR2 SYGVNS. Trimming took 8 bases from V and 8 from J, leaving 6 bases between them. There are 10 residues in the CDR3. As DNA, the CDR3 is TGTGCCAGCCTGAGGGAAAAACTGTTTTTT. Its protein is CASLREKLFF.

This chain connects TRBV12-5 to TRBJ2-1; D remains unclear. V lost 1 base, J lost 10 bases, and 11 bases lay in between. Germline CDR1 LGHNT, CDR2 FRNRAP. This CDR3 is built from 13 residues. The CDR3 region has the DNA TGTGCTAGTGGTTTGGCTACTGCCCGGGAGCAGTTCTTC. The encoded protein is CASGLATAREQFF.

The rearrangement uses TRBV7-9 and TRBJ2-5, with 7 bases matching TRBD1. CDR3 size: 17 residues. The germline V gene encodes CDR1 SEHNR and CDR2 FQNEAQ (reference sequence). The V gene end was trimmed by 5 bases and the J gene end by 1 base; junction bases not matched to a gene: 13. The CDR3 loop reads CASSPLPMDRRQETQYF. The DNA of the CDR3 is TGTGCCAGCAGCCCCCTACCAATGGACAGGCGCCAAGAGACCCAGTACTTC.

The chain is built from TRBV18 and TRBJ1-2; the match to TRBD1 covers 7 bases. J was trimmed by 6 bases and V by 3 bases; bases with no gene match: 16. The CDR3 has 17 residues. Germline lookup yields CDR1 KGHSH and CDR2 LQKENI. The CDR3: CASSPGERNRGVDGYTF. CDR3 DNA sequence: TGTGCCAGCTCACCGGGTGAGCGAAACAGGGGAGTAGATGGCTACACCTTC. Filled out from reference TRBV18 and TRBJ1-2, the complete variable domain reads NAGVMQNPRHLVRRRGQEARLRCSPMKGHSHVYWYRQLPEEGLKFMVYLQKENIIDESGMPKERFSAEFPKEGPSILRIQQVVRGDSAAYFCASSPGERNRGVDGYTFGSGTRLTVV.

CDR3 sequence (DNA): TGCGCCAGCAGCCAAAGGACTAGCGGGAGTCGGGGAGAGACCCAGTACTTC. It is translated as CASSQRTSGSRGETQYF. The V gene is TRBV4-1, the J gene TRBJ2-5; 13 bases map to TRBD2. The CDR3 loop spans 17 amino acids. Per the germline V gene, CDR1 is MGHRA and CDR2 is YSYEKL. With 2 bases clipped from V and 4 bases from J, the junction kept 7 bases outside the gene matches.

The chain recombines TRBV5-8 with TRBJ1-5; maybe TRBD1 (5 bases). CDR1 SGHTS and CDR2 YDEGEE come from the germline V gene. This CDR3 has 14 residues. V gave up 2 bases and J gave up 3 bases, with 9 bases separating them. Here the CDR3 DNA reads TGTGCCAGCAGCTTAAGGGGATTCAATCAGCCCCAGCATTTT. This codes for CASSLRGFNQPQHF.

This clone was seen only once. The chain joins TRBV7-3 to TRBJ2-3, with TRBD1 matching over 8 bases. The germline gives CDR1 SGHTA, CDR2 FQGTGA. Germline trimming cut 2 bases from V and 4 bases from J; bases unmatched to any gene: 8. The CDR3 loop spans 16 amino acids. The chain's CDR3 is CASSLLPTGVSDTQYF. CDR3 coding DNA: TGTGCCAGCAGCTTACTCCCGACAGGGGTCTCAGATACGCAGTATTTT.

This clone has just one count. The V and J genes are TRBV4-1 and TRBJ2-1; TRBD2 agrees at 12 bases. The CDR3 is 16 amino acids. Germline V gene data show CDR1 as MGHRA and CDR2 as YSYEKL. V lost 4 bases and J lost 3; bases outside the gene matches: 4. The CDR3 coding sequence is TGCGCCAGCAGCCCTTCTAGCGGGAGGGTCTACAATGAGCAGTTCTTC. It specifies CASSPSSGRVYNEQFF.

The chain employs TRBV14 and TRBJ2-1; TRBD2 agrees at 9 bases. The trim removed 2 bases at V and 9 bases at J, leaving 2 bases unmatched. From germline, CDR1 is SGHDN and CDR2 FVKESK. The CDR3 loop spans 13 amino acids. The CDR3 nucleotides are TGTGCCAGCAGCCAACAGACTAGCGGTGAGCAGTTCTTC. It yields the protein CASSQQTSGEQFF.

The V gene is TRBV7-9, the J gene TRBJ2-5; 11 nucleotides line up with TRBD1. There are 14 residues in the CDR3. Per germline, CDR1 SEHNR and CDR2 FQNEAQ (reference sequence). V lost 4 bases to trimming and J lost 5 bases; unmatched junction nucleotides: 3. The CDR3 region is CASSWTGGTETQYF. The DNA for the CDR3 is TGTGCCAGCAGCTGGACAGGGGGCACCGAGACCCAGTACTTC.

The chain joins TRBV19 to TRBJ1-5, with 10 bases fitting TRBD1. The junction had 2 bases not matched to a gene; V was cut back by 1 base and J by 2 bases. The germline gives CDR1 LNHDA, CDR2 SQIVND (reference sequence). This CDR3 region has 16 residues. CDR3 nucleotides: TGTGCCAGTAGTATAGGTGGGACAGGGGGCAATCAGCCCCAGCATTTT. Translation gives CASSIGGTGGNQPQHF.

The chain combines TRBV27 with TRBJ2-5; D is unresolved. Germline CDR1 MNHEY, CDR2 SMNVEV (reference sequence). This CDR3 is built from 13 residues. Between the trimmed V and J ends, which lost 8 bases and 0 bases, there was a span of 10 bases. The CDR3 DNA follows: TGTGCCAGCCGGCAGGCGTACCAAGAGACCCAGTACTTC. It translates to CASRQAYQETQYF.

The rearrangement links TRBV10-2 to TRBJ2-3; no clear D gene. V lost 0 bases to trimming and J lost 6 bases, with 22 bases between them. CDR3 length equals 18 residues. Germline loops: CDR1 WSHSY, CDR2 SAAADI. CDR3 DNA: TGCGCCAGCAGTGAGTCTTGGTATGAAGAGCTTCCGCTCGATACGCAGTATTTT. This encodes CASSESWYEELPLDTQYF.

The chain employs TRBV6-1 and TRBJ2-5; 7 bases are shared with TRBD2. CDR1 and CDR2 from the germline V gene are MNHNS and SASEGT. Losses at the gene ends were 3 bases for V and 1 base for J; bases not matched to a gene: 8. The length of the CDR3 is 16 residues. The CDR3 region is CASSEGREPVQETQYF. The CDR3 DNA reads as TGTGCCAGCAGTGAGGGGAGGGAGCCAGTCCAAGAGACCCAGTACTTC.